The entry below describes one TCR beta chain. Its antigen is still unknown. This sample was taken from a study of cytomegalovirus exposure and HLA in healthy donors. Study findings and constraints: Later analysis suggested most CMV-associated TCR beta chains were HLA-restricted.

PCR primers comprised 60 Vbeta and 13 Jbeta primers. Profiling relied on immunoSEQ multiplex PCR, and the TCRdb table lists in-frame clones only, not all of them. The sample consists of 150,000 to 200,000 clones, 75% to 80% of them appearing once. CDR1 is MNHEY, CDR2 SMNVEV, per germline (reference sequence). The CDR3 runs 14 residues. The V gene lost 5 bases and the J gene lost 2 bases, with 12 bases spanning the gap. The clonotype was recovered from a female donor in good health and CMV-seronegative. The rearrangement joins TRBV27 to TRBJ1-1, with D possibly matching TRBD1 (6 bases). Sequenced: PBMCs. The CDR3 region has the DNA TGTGCCAGCAGTCGAGACAGGATAAACACTGAAGCTTTCTTT. Its translation: CASSRDRINTEAFF.